This entry describes one T cell receptor (beta chain). The antigen remains undetermined. The same CDR3 is also encoded by other DNA sequences in this sample. CDR1 and CDR2 from the germline V gene are MNHEY and SMNVEV (reference sequence). The V end lost 2 bases, the J end lost 0 bases, and 8 bases lay between the germline ends. The CDR3 is made up of 14 amino acids. Across several immunoSEQ plates, the genomic DNA of each subset was split evenly. In the study's own analysis: ImmunoSEQ output held junction-only sequences without quality scores, so filtering differed. Only in-frame clones appear in the TCRdb table, and some are missing; sequencing was by immunoSEQ multiplex PCR. That table supplies the V and J calls and clone size; D and trimming were determined from the DNA. Seen here are over a million clones, more than 95% observed once, and the top ten hold roughly 1.2%. These data originate in a study of shared clonotypes between healthy human individuals. Background on the study: Per donor, CD8 memory used one plate, CD8 naive used two, CD4 memory used three and CD4 naive used three.

Study-level points and caveats: Rarefaction indicated that sorted-subset sequencing remained incomplete although depth was large.

This sequence joins TRBV27 and TRBJ2-7; D is perhaps TRBD2 (5 bases). Sequenced input: naive CD4+ T cells sorted from blood. The subset: CD45RA+ positively selected. This clonotype originated in a man under 40 in good health. The CDR3 DNA reads TGTGCCAGCAGTTTAGGAGGAACCTCCTACGAGCAGTACTTC. Amino acids: CASSLGGTSYEQYF.